The rows below give T cell receptor beta chains drawn from one sample of a study of T cells in Graves' hyperthyroidism and ophthalmopathy. TCRdb fed the multiplex PCR reads into MiXCR, producing one record per CDR3 protein. The table shows 600,000 to 650,000 distinct CDR3 sequences, with 20% to 25% occurring only once. Sample: blood. These receptors were taken from a man under 40 with Graves' ophthalmopathy. Each CDR3 is given with its conserved first and last residue. Fields, in order: D gene, clone size, J gene, V gene, CDR3 DNA, CDR3 protein. A D gene is named only where the DNA matches it firmly. Clone size, where shown, is once, few, many, or a class for clones that have expanded.

. . TRBJ2-5 TRBV6-1 TGTGCCAGCAGAAGCTACAGGGACCAAGAGACCCAGTACTTC CASRSYRDQETQYF
. . TRBJ1-6 TRBV7-9 TGTGCCAGCAGCTTAGTCGCTTTTGGTTCACCCCTCCACTTT CASSLVAFGSPLHF
TRBD2 . TRBJ2-1 TRBV30 TGTGCCTGGACCCTGACGACTAGCGGGGCCCCCTACAATGAGCAGTTCTTC CAWTLTTSGAPYNEQFF
TRBD1 . TRBJ1-2 TRBV18 TGTGCCAGCTCACCGGACAGGGGGGCTGGCTACACCTTC CASSPDRGAGYTF
. many TRBJ2-5 TRBV7-9 TGTGCCAGCAGCTTAGCGCGTCCAGCGGCGCAAGAGACCCAGTACTTC CASSLARPAAQETQYF
. . TRBJ1-1 TRBV29-1 TGCAGCGTACACGCTACGAAAACTGAAGCTTTCTTT CSVHATKTEAFF
. . TRBJ1-1 TRBV5-4 TGTGCCAGCGGCTTACCGCGCGTAGCGGGTGAAGCTTTCTTT CASGLPRVAGEAFF
. . TRBJ2-5 TRBV2 TGTGCCAGCAGTCGAGAGAGGGGTCCCCAAGAGACCCAGTACTTC CASSRERGPQETQYF
. . TRBJ2-5 TRBV4-1 TGCGCCAGCAGCTTTCCCGAGGAGACCCAGTACTTC CASSFPEETQYF
. . TRBJ1-1 TRBV5-6 TGTGTCAGCAGCAGACCGTTCACTGAAGCTTTCTTT CVSSRPFTEAFF
TRBD2 few TRBJ2-2 TRBV5-8 TGTGCCAGCAGCGCTAGCGGGACTCTTTTGACGGGGGAGCTGTTTTTT CASSASGTLLTGELFF
. . TRBJ2-1 TRBV2 TGTGCCAGCAGTGTGGAGGGTGAGCAGTTCTTC CASSVEGEQFF
. few TRBJ2-2 TRBV4-1 TGCGCCAGCAGCCAAACCTCAGCCGGGGAGCTGTTTTTT CASSQTSAGELFF
TRBD2 many TRBJ2-2 TRBV7-8 TGTGCCAGCATCCACAACAAACTAGCGGGAGGGCGTCGTAGCACCGGGGAGCTGTTTTTT CASIHNKLAGGRRSTGELFF
. . TRBJ2-1 TRBV20-1 TGCAGTGCTAGTTCCGGGACTCTGGTTTACAATGAGCAGTTCTTC CSASSGTLVYNEQFF
. . TRBJ1-2 TRBV9 TGTACCAGCAGCGTAGGGCAGGGGCTGGACTATGGCTACACCTTC CTSSVGQGLDYGYTF
TRBD1 many TRBJ1-1 TRBV30 TGTGCCTGGAGCCCGACAGGGTACACTGAAGCTTTCTTT CAWSPTGYTEAFF
TRBD1 . TRBJ1-5 TRBV19 TGTGCCAGTAACCGGGACAGAAATCAGCCCCAGCATTTT CASNRDRNQPQHF
TRBD2 . TRBJ2-1 TRBV9 TGTGCCAGCAGCCCTCCTAGCGGGAGGCGCAGTGAGCAGTTCTTC CASSPPSGRRSEQFF
. . TRBJ1-5 TRBV6-1 TGTGCCAGCAGGGCGGCCGCCCCCAATCAGCCCCAGCATTTT CASRAAAPNQPQHF
. . TRBJ2-2 TRBV28 TGTGCCAGCAGTTTACCAGGCTCGAACACCGGGGAGCTGTTTTTT CASSLPGSNTGELFF
. . TRBJ2-2 TRBV27 TGTGCCAGCAGTTTATCCGGGACCATATCCGGGGAGCTGTTTTTT CASSLSGTISGELFF
TRBD1 . TRBJ2-7 TRBV12-3/TRBV12-4 TGTGCCAACCGGCGGACAGGGGGACCCTACGAGCAGTACTTC CANRRTGGPYEQYF
. many TRBJ1-4 TRBV28 TGTGCCAGCAGTAGGAACCGGGGAGGAGAAAAACTGTTTTTT CASSRNRGGEKLFF
TRBD1 few TRBJ2-3 TRBV5-4 TGTGCCAGCAGCTTGGGACAGGGGCACACAGATACGCAGTATTTT CASSLGQGHTDTQYF
TRBD1 few TRBJ2-5 TRBV2 TGTGCCAGCAGTGAGCCCCGGGACAGAATCCAAGAGACCCAGTACTTC CASSEPRDRIQETQYF
. many TRBJ2-1 TRBV30 TGTGCCTGGGCGATGTTAAAGGGGTACAATGAGCAGTTCTTC CAWAMLKGYNEQFF
. few TRBJ1-1 TRBV4-2 TGTGCCAGCAGCCAAGATCAACAGCCTAACACTGAAGCTTTCTTT CASSQDQQPNTEAFF
TRBD2 many TRBJ2-4 TRBV7-9 TGTGCCAGCAGCCTAACGGGGGGAGGAAACATTCAGTACTTC CASSLTGGGNIQYF
TRBD1 . TRBJ2-1 TRBV11-3 TGTGCCAGCAGCTTAAGGGACAGGGGATTTGGCAATGAGCAGTTCTTC CASSLRDRGFGNEQFF
. . TRBJ2-3 TRBV9 TGTGCCAGCAGCGTGGACTTTAGCACAGATACGCAGTATTTT CASSVDFSTDTQYF
TRBD2 few TRBJ2-7 TRBV13 TGTGCCAGCAGCTGGGGACTAGCGGGTACCTACGAGCAGTACTTC CASSWGLAGTYEQYF
. many TRBJ1-2 TRBV2 TGTGCCAGCAGTGAAGCGGGGTATGGCTACACCTTC CASSEAGYGYTF
. . TRBJ2-5 TRBV6-1 TGTGCCAGCAGTTACCCTAGCTACCGCGTTAGGGAGACCCAGTACTTC CASSYPSYRVRETQYF
. few TRBJ2-7 TRBV27 TGTGCCAGCAGTTTAAAGTCAGGGAGGAGTAGCGAGCAGTACTTC CASSLKSGRSSEQYF
TRBD1 many TRBJ1-2 TRBV20-1 TGCAGTGCTAGAAACCGGGACAGGGTGGGTGGCTACACCTTC CSARNRDRVGGYTF
. many TRBJ2-7 TRBV18 TGTGCCAGCTCGCAGGCAGGGGGGCAGTACGAGCAGTACTTC CASSQAGGQYEQYF
TRBD2 . TRBJ2-5 TRBV6-1 TGTGCCAGCAGTCAGGTTCTAGCGGGAAAAGAGACCCAGTACTTC CASSQVLAGKETQYF
. many TRBJ1-1 TRBV2 TGTGCCAGCAACGGTAACGGTGAAGCTTTCTTT CASNGNGEAFF
. . TRBJ2-7 TRBV18 TGTGCCAGCTCACCCCAGGTCGACGAGCAGTACTTC CASSPQVDEQYF
. many TRBJ2-3 TRBV28 TGTGCCAGCAGTTCCGCTAGGAAGCGCGGTACGCAGTATTTT CASSSARKRGTQYF
. many TRBJ1-2 TRBV29-1 TGCAGCGTTGCCGGCCGGCTGCGTGAGGGATCGTACTACACCTTC CSVAGRLREGSYYTF
TRBD2 few TRBJ2-7 TRBV10-3 TGTGCCACACGCGACTTTAGCGGGAGCCCCTACGAGCAGTACTTC CATRDFSGSPYEQYF
. many TRBJ1-2 TRBV28 TGTGCCAGCAGTTTGGAGTCGCCAGGCGGCTACACCTTC CASSLESPGGYTF
. . TRBJ1-1 TRBV5-5 TGTGCCAGCAGCATCAGGGACCGTGAAGCTTTCTTT CASSIRDREAFF
. . TRBJ2-5 TRBV2 TGTGCCAGCAGCCCTGAGACTGTGGAAGAGACCCAGTACTTC CASSPETVEETQYF
. many TRBJ2-1 TRBV27 TGTGCCAGCAGTTCTGTAGGGTCCTACAATGAGCAGTTCTTC CASSSVGSYNEQFF
. many TRBJ1-5 TRBV6-2/TRBV6-3 TGTGCCAGCAGGACTGGGGGGAAGGGCAATCAGCCCCAGCATTTT CASRTGGKGNQPQHF
. . TRBJ1-5 TRBV20-1 TGCAGTGCTAGATGGGGGAATCAGCCCCAGCATTTT CSARWGNQPQHF
TRBD1 once TRBJ1-4 TRBV10-3 TGTGCCACTCGACAGGGGGGATCTTCGGGTGAAAAACTGTTTTTT CATRQGGSSGEKLFF
TRBD1 few TRBJ2-5 TRBV9 TGTGCCAGCGGCAGGGGGCAAGAGACCCAGTACTTC CASGRGQETQYF
TRBD1 . TRBJ2-1 TRBV15 TGTGCCACCAGCAGGGGAAGGGACAGGGGGTACGACCTCCACAATGAGCAGTTCTTC CATSRGRDRGYDLHNEQFF
. . TRBJ1-2 TRBV12-3/TRBV12-4 TGTGCCATTATGGCGGGAGCTAACTATAGCTACACCTTC CAIMAGANYSYTF
TRBD2 few TRBJ2-5 TRBV24-1 TGTGCCACCAGTGATTCTAGCGGGAGGGCCTTGGAGACCCAGTACTTC CATSDSSGRALETQYF
TRBD2 few TRBJ2-1 TRBV30 TGTGCCTGGAGTCAAGGACTAGCGGGAGGAAATGAGCAGTTCTTC CAWSQGLAGGNEQFF
. . TRBJ2-7 TRBV15 TGTGCCACCAGAGGAGATCTTGCCTACAATGAGCAGTACTTC CATRGDLAYNEQYF
TRBD1 many TRBJ2-1 TRBV27 TGTGCCAGCAGTTCCGGGACAGGAGATTACAATGAGCAGTTCTTC CASSSGTGDYNEQFF
TRBD1 many TRBJ1-1 TRBV27 TGTGCCAGCAGTTTGTCCAGGGGGGCGCTGGGCACTGAAGCTTTCTTT CASSLSRGALGTEAFF